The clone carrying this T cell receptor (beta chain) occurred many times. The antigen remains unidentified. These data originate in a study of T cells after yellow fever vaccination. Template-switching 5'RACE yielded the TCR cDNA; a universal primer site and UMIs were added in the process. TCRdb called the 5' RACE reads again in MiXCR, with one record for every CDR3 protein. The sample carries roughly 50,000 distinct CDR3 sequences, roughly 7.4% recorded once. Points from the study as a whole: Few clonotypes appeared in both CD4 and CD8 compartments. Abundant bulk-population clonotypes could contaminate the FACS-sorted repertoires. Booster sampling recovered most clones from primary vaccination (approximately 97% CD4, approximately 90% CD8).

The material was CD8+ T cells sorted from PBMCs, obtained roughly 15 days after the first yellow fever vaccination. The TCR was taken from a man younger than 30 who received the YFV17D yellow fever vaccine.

CDR3 nucleotides: TGTGCCATCAGTGAGCGACAGGGGAGCAATCAGCCCCAGCATTTT. Amino acid sequence: CAISERQGSNQPQHF. The chain couples TRBV10-3 to TRBJ1-5; 8 bases fit TRBD1. CDR3 length: 15 residues. Germline V gives CDR1 ENHRY, CDR2 SYGVKD. V lost 2 bases and J lost 1; bases outside the gene matches: 1.